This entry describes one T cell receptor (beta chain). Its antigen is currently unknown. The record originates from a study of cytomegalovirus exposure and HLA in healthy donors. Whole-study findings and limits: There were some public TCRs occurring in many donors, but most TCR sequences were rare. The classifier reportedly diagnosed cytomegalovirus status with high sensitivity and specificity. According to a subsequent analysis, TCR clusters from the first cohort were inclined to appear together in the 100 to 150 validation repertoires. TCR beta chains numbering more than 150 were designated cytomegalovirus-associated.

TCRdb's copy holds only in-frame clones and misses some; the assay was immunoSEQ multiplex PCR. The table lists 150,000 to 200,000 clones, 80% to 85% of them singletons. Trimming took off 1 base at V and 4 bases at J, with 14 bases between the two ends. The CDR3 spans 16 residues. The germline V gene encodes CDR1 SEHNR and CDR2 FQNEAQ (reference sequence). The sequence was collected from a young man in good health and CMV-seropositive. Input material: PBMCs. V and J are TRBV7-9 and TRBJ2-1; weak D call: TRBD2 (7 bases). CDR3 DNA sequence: TGTGCCAGCAGCTTAGACCGGGGGGCCCGGTACAATGAGCAGTTCTTC. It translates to CASSLDRGARYNEQFF.